The 7 T cell receptor beta chains below all came from one sample that was sequenced in a study of T cell responses to AZD1222 COVID-19 vaccine (dated by TCRdb to about 2021). The library was generated by the immunoSEQ multiplex PCR assay. TCRdb carries this immuneACCESS record with in-frame sequences only. Its versions omit some clonotypes, under half of them owing to an unresolved V gene in the studies checked, with the rest unexplained. The sample profile shows some 90,000 clones; about nine tenths of them were found once. Jointly, the top ten make up 2% to 3% of the sample. The time point label, read with the paper, signifies: baseline before first vaccination. The sequencing here drew on peripheral blood, taken on day 0 of AZD1222 vaccination. These receptors originate from an adult in good health.

The chain is built from TRBV10-3 and TRBJ1-2, with TRBD1 matching 7 bases. Germline V gene data show CDR1 as ENHRY and CDR2 as SYGVKD. The CDR3 loop spans 14 amino acids. The junction had 4 bases not matched to a gene; V was cut back by 2 bases and J by 4 bases. CDR3 sequence (DNA): TGTGCCATCAGTGAGCGGGCAGGGGGCTATGGCTACACCTTC. Protein sequence: CAISERAGGYGYTF.

This chain connects TRBV5-1 to TRBJ1-6; D perhaps matches TRBD1 (5 bases). This CDR3 has 16 residues. The germline V gene encodes CDR1 SGHRS and CDR2 YFSETQ. V was clipped by 2 bases and J by 5 bases, with 14 bases between them. The CDR3 region has the DNA TGCGCCAGCAGCTTCTTCGGGACGGACGATAATTCACCCCTCCACTTT. Protein: CASSFFGTDDNSPLHF.

To note about this clone: One end of the junction varies from germline; a read error may be responsible. This chain links TRBV10-1 with TRBJ1-6, with no clear D. Germline lookup yields CDR1 WNHNN and CDR2 SYGVQD (reference sequence). This CDR3 is 18 amino acids long. The CDR3 nucleotides read TGCGCCAGCAGTGAGTCAGCAAGGCCCAGCCCCTACAATTCACCCCTCCACTTT. It yields the protein CASSESARPSPYNSPLHF.

The V and J genes are TRBV11-1 and TRBJ2-4; either TRBD1 or TRBD2 may supply D (6 bases each). Germline CDR1 SGHAT, CDR2 FQDESV (reference sequence). The CDR3 has 13 amino acids. Deletions cut 5 bases from V and 8 bases from J, with 13 bases between. CDR3 nucleotide sequence: TGTGCCAGCAGCCGCGCGGAGGGGGACATTCAGTACTTC. As protein: CASSRAEGDIQYF.

This chain joins TRBV9 and TRBJ2-1; D may be TRBD2 (5 bases). Germline lookup yields CDR1 SGDLS and CDR2 YYNGEE. Trimming left V 0 bases short and J 0 bases short, with 7 bases between. This CDR3 spans 15 amino acids. The CDR3 DNA follows: TGTGCCAGCAGCGTAGACGGGGTCTCCTACAATGAGCAGTTCTTC. Protein: CASSVDGVSYNEQFF.

This chain connects TRBV5-1 to TRBJ2-1; 9 bases line up with TRBD2. The CDR3 is made up of 15 amino acids. Germline V lookup: CDR1 SGHRS, CDR2 YFSETQ. Trimming cost V 2 bases and J 7 bases; bases outside gene matches: 7. The CDR3 region is CASSFGGRGNNEQFF. CDR3 coding DNA: TGCGCCAGCAGCTTTGGCGGGAGGGGGAATAATGAGCAGTTCTTC.

The chain joins TRBV2 to TRBJ1-5; D is perhaps TRBD1 (6 bases). Germline CDR1 reads SNHLY; CDR2 reads FYNNEI. V lost 4 bases and J 4 bases, leaving 11 bases between the germline ends. The CDR3 extends over 14 amino acids. The DNA of the CDR3 is TGTGCCAGCAGTGTTAGGCAGGGGAATCAGCCCCAGCATTTT. It specifies CASSVRQGNQPQHF.